This TCR beta chain was found in a study of early T cells in non-severe SARS-CoV-2 infection. Each cDNA molecule carried a unique molecular identifier. MiXCR was run by TCRdb on the 5' RACE reads, yielding one entry per CDR3 protein. Altogether more than 90,000 distinct CDR3 sequences are present, roughly 13% being singletons, with the ten largest covering approximately 2%. The length of the CDR3 is 15 residues. The V and J ends lost 4 bases and 8 bases respectively, with 18 bases between them. The sample holds many counts of this clonotype. The sequencing input was whole blood. The sequence was obtained from an adult who was a healthcare worker with PCR-confirmed SARS-CoV-2 infection or an uninfected control (not recorded which). The chain carries TRBV12-3 or TRBV12-4 and TRBJ1-3; TRBD1 might be the D (6 bases). As DNA, the CDR3 is TGTGCCAGCAGTTCTGTGGGCCTTTCAGGGGACACCATATATTTT. This codes for CASSSVGLSGDTIYF.